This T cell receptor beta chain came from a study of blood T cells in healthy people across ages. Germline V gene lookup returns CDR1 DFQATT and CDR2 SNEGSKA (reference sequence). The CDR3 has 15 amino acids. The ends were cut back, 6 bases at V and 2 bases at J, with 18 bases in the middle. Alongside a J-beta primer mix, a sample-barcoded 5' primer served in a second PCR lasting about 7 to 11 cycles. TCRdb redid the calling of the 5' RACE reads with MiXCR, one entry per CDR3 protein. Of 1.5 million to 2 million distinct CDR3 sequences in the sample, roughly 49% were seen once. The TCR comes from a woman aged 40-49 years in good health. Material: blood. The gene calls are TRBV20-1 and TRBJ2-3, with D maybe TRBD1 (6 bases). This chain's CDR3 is CSADNGQLATDTQYF. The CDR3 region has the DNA TGCAGTGCCGACAATGGACAGCTAGCCACAGATACGCAGTATTTT.